This record concerns one T cell receptor (beta chain) sequence. The antigen is undetermined. Each CDR3 protein is one row after TCRdb ran MiXCR on the reads. The repertoire includes about 740,000 distinct CDR3 sequences, about a third of them detected once, and under 3% sits in the top ten. The length of the CDR3 is 15 residues. After removal of 2 bases from V and 4 bases from J, the junction contained 6 bases not matched to a gene. Germline V gives CDR1 MNHEY, CDR2 SMNVEV (reference sequence). The record originates from a study of T cell repertoires in cytomegalovirus infection. Whole-study context: In public TCR beta signatures, there were indications of both CMV infection and matching HLA type. Study-wide results and limits: Carriage of CMV together with the relevant HLA was identifiable through cumulative public TCR beta family frequency. Predominance within the ex vivo response was attributable to HLA-C-restricted CMV-specific TCR beta clonotypes.

V and J are TRBV27 and TRBJ1-2, with 8 bases lining up with TRBD1. The receptor was derived from a human donor in good health (CMV status not recorded). Some clones in this sample may be carry-over from other donors' samples. Source material: PBMCs. The CDR3 sequence is CASSLGQGILYGYTF. In DNA form, the CDR3 reads TGTGCCAGCAGTTTAGGACAGGGTATCCTCTATGGCTACACCTTC.